This T cell receptor beta chain emerged from a study of CD8 T cells in ankylosing spondylitis (dated by TCRdb to about 2017). For context, the study as a whole: The study profiled T cell receptor beta repertoires in healthy donors and ankylosing spondylitis patients to find disease-linked TCR variants. The whole study cohort included over a hundred healthy donors and about two dozen ankylosing spondylitis patients. Peripheral blood was sampled, and synovial fluid was additionally collected from ankylosing spondylitis patients.

The run used an Illumina HiSeq 2500. TCR beta libraries were prepared by quantitative 5'-RACE with molecular barcodes. In the source study's methods: A new computational method based on a probabilistic model of VDJ rearrangement was used to identify disease-linked TCR variants. TCRdb trimmed the raw reads at Q25, called clones with MiXCR and kept productive beta chains. Identical CDR3 proteins give one entry, which carries the most common genes and DNA. TCRdb's processing, not the authors' own work, is the source of the V and J calls. Within this sample are some 240,000 distinct CDR3 sequences, with around 6.6% of them counted one time only. The ten largest clones capture 12% to 15% of the sample. Based on the germline V gene, the CDR1 and CDR2 sequences are SGDLS and YYNGEE. Trimming removed 4 bases from V and 10 bases from J, leaving 12 bases between the germline ends. The CDR3 contains 12 residues, cysteine and phenylalanine counted. The retained sequence is limited to the CDR3, 36 bases, with the frame set at the first base.

In regard to this clonotype: The antigen this receptor binds is unknown. No clone much larger than this one lies a single base away; base qualities are absent.

Results the study describes overall, beyond this receptor: Some TCR beta motif variants had previously been reported in synovial fluid and blood of reactive arthritis patients, which suggested common disease-initiation mechanisms. Blood from ankylosing spondylitis patients appeared to be characterized by a TCR beta motif made up of several highly homologous amino acid variants. The disease-linked clones were reported as significantly enriched in matched synovial fluid samples from ankylosing spondylitis patients. The disease-linked clones showed a CD8+ phenotype and occurred at relatively low frequencies in peripheral blood.

The rearrangement joined TRBV9 to TRBJ1-5, with no confident D gene call. This sequence originates from a male donor with ankylosing spondylitis. What was sequenced was blood, either unsorted or a sorted T cell fraction (not recorded which). The DNA sequence follows: TGTGCCAGCAGCCCAAACGGCGGACCCCAGCATTTT. Protein translation: CASSPNGGPQHF. The full variable domain, with segments outside the CDR3 supplied by the reference TRBV9 and TRBJ1-5 proteins, appears as DSGVTQTPKHLITATGQRVTLRCSPRSGDLSVYWYQQSLDQGLQFLIQYYNGEERAKGNILERFSAQQFPDLHSELNLSSLELGDSALYFCASSPNGGPQHFGDGTRLSIL.